These 16 T cell receptor beta chains originate from one sample sequenced in a study of shared T cell receptors in the human thymus. Using immunoSEQ multiplex PCR, the repertoire was profiled, and TCRdb retains in-frame clones only, with some absent. The sample lists approximately 760,000 clones, approximately 85% occurring once. The sample was also reused in another study, on human thymus T cells.

What was sequenced was thymocytes. The receptors originated from a girl in the first two years of life with a congenital heart defect.

The chain is built from TRBV5-1 and TRBJ1-5, with 9 positions matching TRBD1. The junction had 4 bases not matched to a gene; V was cut back by 4 bases and J by 5 bases. Germline assignment: CDR1 SGHRS and CDR2 YFSETQ. This CDR3 region has 14 residues. CDR3 region: CASSKTGGDQPQHF. CDR3 sequence (DNA): TGCGCCAGCAGCAAGACAGGGGGGGATCAGCCCCAGCATTTT.

Turning to this clone: One end of the junction is discordant with germline, which a read error may explain. This chain connects TRBV7-7 to TRBJ2-1; 9 bases agree with TRBD2. CDR1 is SSHAT, CDR2 FNYEAQ, per germline (reference sequence). The CDR3 is 15 residues long. CDR3 bases: TGTGCTAGCAGCTTAGGGGCTAGCGGGAACAATGAGCAGTTCTTC. It yields the protein CASSLGASGNNEQFF.

The chain uses TRBV4-1 and TRBJ1-6, with TRBD1 as a possible D gene (6 bases). Germline V gives CDR1 MGHRA, CDR2 YSYEKL. V was trimmed by 4 bases and J by 10 bases, leaving 17 bases between them. There are 15 residues in the CDR3. The CDR3 sequence is CASSPRGRGNSPLHF. CDR3 sequence (DNA): TGCGCCAGCAGCCCCCGGGGCAGGGGTAACTCACCCCTCCACTTT.

The chain employs TRBV4-1 and TRBJ2-3; D is perhaps TRBD2 (6 bases). Germline assignment: CDR1 MGHRA and CDR2 YSYEKL. The CDR3 sequence is 15 residues long. V lost 4 bases and J 8 bases, leaving 19 bases between the germline ends. The CDR3 coding sequence is TGCGCCAGCAGCCTGGGGCCGGGACTCACCGGTACGCAGTATTTT. Translating gives CASSLGPGLTGTQYF.

J is TRBJ2-6 and V is TRBV7-2, with D possibly matching TRBD2 (7 bases). The CDR3 is 17 amino acids. The ends were cut back, 3 bases at V and 2 bases at J, with 14 bases in the middle. Germline-derived CDR1 and CDR2 are SGHTA and FQGNSA. The chain's CDR3 is CASSFPRGGAGANVLTF. CDR3 nucleotide sequence: TGTGCCAGCAGCTTCCCCAGAGGGGGGGCTGGGGCCAACGTCCTGACTTTC.

On this clone: Other DNA sequences within the sample encode an identical CDR3. The gene calls are TRBV2 and TRBJ1-4; TRBD1 is a possible D gene (6 bases). Germline V lookup: CDR1 SNHLY, CDR2 FYNNEI. CDR3 length: 14 amino acids. Trimming pared 6 bases from V and 0 bases from J, leaving 8 bases between. The CDR3 DNA follows: TGTGCCAGCAGGACAGGAGCAACTAATGAAAAACTGTTTTTT. Residues: CASRTGATNEKLFF.

This clone was seen more than once but under ten times. For the CDR3, the DNA is TGTGCCAGCAGTGACTCCCCTGGAGGCGGTGGGGTAGGCCTCCACTCGGGCTATGGCTACACCTTC. This codes for CASSDSPGGGGVGLHSGYGYTF. The gene calls are TRBV6-4 and TRBJ1-2; D call uncertain. V gave up 0 bases and J gave up 4 bases, with 33 bases separating them. CDR3 length equals 22 residues. Germline CDR1 reads MRHNA; CDR2 reads SNTAGT.

This chain joins TRBV7-9 and TRBJ1-2; 11 positions agree with TRBD1. The CDR3 is 16 residues long. Germline CDR1 and CDR2: SEHNR and FQNEAQ (reference sequence). With 8 bases clipped from V and 7 bases from J, the junction kept 15 bases outside the gene matches. As DNA, the CDR3 is TGTGCCAGCCCCGAGGACAGGGGGCAACCTGCCGGTGGCTACACCTTC. This sequence encodes CASPEDRGQPAGGYTF.

This chain connects TRBV15 to TRBJ1-1, with D perhaps TRBD1 (6 bases). The CDR3 is made up of 14 amino acids. Germline CDR1 LNHNV, CDR2 YYDKDF (reference sequence). V was pared by 3 bases and J by 1 base, with 9 bases between. This CDR3 reads CATSRIQGNTEAFF. Written as DNA, the CDR3 is TGTGCCACCAGCAGGATACAGGGGAACACTGAAGCTTTCTTT.

The rearrangement uses TRBV7-2 and TRBJ1-2; tentatively, D is TRBD1 (5 bases). The germline gives CDR1 SGHTA, CDR2 FQGNSA. This CDR3 region has 15 residues. Trimming removed 0 bases at V and 6 bases at J, with 14 bases between. The CDR3 DNA reads as TGTGCCAGCAGCTTAGCGGTTGGCAGGGTGGATGGCTACACCTTC. It codes for CASSLAVGRVDGYTF.

The chain combines TRBV4-1 with TRBJ1-5; TRBD1 agrees at 9 bases. The CDR3 has 19 residues. With 3 bases clipped from V and 1 base from J, the junction kept 13 bases outside the gene matches. Germline V gene sequence: CDR1 MGHRA, CDR2 YSYEKL. The CDR3 DNA reads as TGCGCCAGCAGCCAGGAGCTCCGGGACAGGGACCCGAGCAATCAGCCCCAGCATTTT. Its protein product is CASSQELRDRDPSNQPQHF.

This clone was recorded only once. The chain couples TRBV9 to TRBJ2-1; D remains ambiguous. Looked up from germline, CDR1 is SGDLS and CDR2 is YYNGEE. V was trimmed by 7 bases and J by 1 base, leaving 9 bases between them. This CDR3 spans 13 amino acids. The CDR3 DNA is TGTGCCAGCGCGTCGGGTTCCTACAATGAGCAGTTCTTC. Translation gives CASASGSYNEQFF. Combining the CDR3 with reference TRBV9 and TRBJ2-1 gives the whole variable domain DSGVTQTPKHLITATGQRVTLRCSPRSGDLSVYWYQQSLDQGLQFLIQYYNGEERAKGNILERFSAQQFPDLHSELNLSSLELGDSALYFCASASGSYNEQFFGPGTRLTVL.

The rearrangement links TRBV7-7 to TRBJ2-5, with 7 bases fitting TRBD2. The germline V gene encodes CDR1 SSHAT and CDR2 FNYEAQ (reference sequence). V was pared by 4 bases and J by 3 bases, with 8 bases of the junction left unmatched. The CDR3 consists of 15 residues. The CDR3 nucleotides are TGTGCCAGCAGCTGGGGGGGAAGGTGGGAAGAGACCCAGTACTTC. Amino acids: CASSWGGRWEETQYF.

This clone was found a few times. The chain has TRBV28 and TRBJ1-2; 7 bases fit TRBD1. CDR1 MDHEN and CDR2 SYDVKM come from the germline V gene. The CDR3 runs to 14 residues. The ends lost 2 bases at V and 4 bases at J; junction bases unmatched: 4. The CDR3 loop is CASSLRGQGYGYTF. The CDR3 nucleotides read TGTGCCAGCAGTTTAAGGGGGCAGGGCTATGGCTACACCTTC.

The gene calls are TRBV6-5 and TRBJ1-5; 7 bases are a match to TRBD1. The germline CDR1 and CDR2 sequences are MNHEY and SVGAGI. Trimming at V came to 5 bases and at J to 5 bases, leaving 3 bases not matched to a gene. The CDR3 totals 13 residues. The CDR3 DNA reads as TGTGCCAGCAGTCGAAGGGGGCATCAGCCCCAGCATTTT. Translating it yields CASSRRGHQPQHF.

The V and J genes are TRBV7-2 and TRBJ1-1; the D gene is possibly TRBD1 (5 bases). CDR1 and CDR2 from the germline V gene are SGHTA and FQGNSA. V lost 5 bases and J lost 4, with 17 bases in between. The CDR3 runs 15 residues. Here the CDR3 DNA reads TGTGCCAGCAGCCGGACCGCTCAGGGTAGCACTGAAGCTTTCTTT. Protein sequence: CASSRTAQGSTEAFF.